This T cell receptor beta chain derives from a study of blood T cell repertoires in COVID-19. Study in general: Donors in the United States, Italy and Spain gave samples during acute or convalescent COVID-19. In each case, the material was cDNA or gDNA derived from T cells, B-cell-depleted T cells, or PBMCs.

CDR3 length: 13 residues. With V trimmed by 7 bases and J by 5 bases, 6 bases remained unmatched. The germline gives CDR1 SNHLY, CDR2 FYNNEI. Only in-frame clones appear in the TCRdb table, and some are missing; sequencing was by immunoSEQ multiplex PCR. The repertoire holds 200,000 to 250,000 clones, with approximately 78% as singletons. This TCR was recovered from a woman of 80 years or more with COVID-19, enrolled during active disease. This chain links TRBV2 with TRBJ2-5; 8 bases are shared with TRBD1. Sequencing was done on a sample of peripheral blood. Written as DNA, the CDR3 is TGTGCCAGCATATTGGACAGGGTGGAGACCCAGTACTTC. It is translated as CASILDRVETQYF.